This entry lists 3 T cell receptor beta chains sequenced from one sample in a study of cytomegalovirus exposure and HLA in healthy donors. In the PCR, 60 Vbeta and 13 Jbeta primers were used. The protocol was immunoSEQ multiplex PCR, while the TCRdb copy is restricted to in-frame clones and leaves out a portion. Here the sample spans about 86,000 clones, just over 70% being singletons. What was sequenced was PBMCs. The source is a man in his sixties in good health and CMV-seronegative.

This clone was observed a single time. The chain employs TRBV6-1 and TRBJ1-1, with a possible D match to TRBD1 (5 bases). V was cut by 2 bases and J by 11 bases, with 24 bases left in between. The germline V gene encodes CDR1 MNHNS and CDR2 SASEGT. The CDR3 has 16 amino acids. CDR3 protein: CASSESSWGDPREAFF. The CDR3 DNA follows: TGTGCCAGCAGTGAAAGCAGTTGGGGGGATCCTCGCGAGGCTTTCTTT.

The chain combines TRBV11-2 with TRBJ2-7, with D possibly being TRBD2 (5 bases). Trimming took off 5 bases at V and 3 bases at J, with 23 bases between the two ends. The CDR3 length is 17 residues. CDR1 is SGHAT, CDR2 FQNNGV, per germline. The DNA of the CDR3 is TGTGCCAGCAGCACCACCAAGGGAGTAGAGGGCCGCTACGAGCAGTACTTC. This encodes CASSTTKGVEGRYEQYF.

This chain joins TRBV19 and TRBJ1-2, with 8 bases identical to TRBD1. This CDR3 comprises 14 residues. The V gene's germline CDR1 is LNHDA and CDR2 SQIVND (reference sequence). V trimming: 6 bases; J trimming: 1 base; junction bases outside the gene matches: 4. The DNA for the CDR3 is TGTGCCAGTAGACAGGGGGATGGTAACTATGGCTACACCTTC. Protein sequence: CASRQGDGNYGYTF. Supplemented by reference TRBV19 and TRBJ1-2, the full variable domain reads DGGITQSPKYLFRKEGQNVTLSCEQNLNHDAMYWYRQDPGQGLRLIYYSQIVNDFQKGDIAEGYSVSREKKESFPLTVTSAQKNPTAFYLCASRQGDGNYGYTFGSGTRLTVV.